This TCR beta chain comes out of a study of cytomegalovirus exposure and HLA in healthy donors. General observations from the study: Some public TCRs appeared in many individuals, while most sequences were rare. A subsequent analysis found that TCR clusters from the first cohort also tended to co-occur in the approximately 110 validation repertoires, with around 94% of cluster scores above 0. A classifier reportedly called cytomegalovirus status with high sensitivity and specificity.

In its sample, this clone was seen once. Its antigen is currently unknown. The donors were part of the validation cohort of 120 or so subjects. That cohort was separate from the first cohort, which comprised about 670 subjects. The CDR3 contains 15 residues. V was clipped by 3 bases and J by 6 bases; unmatched bases: 5. The germline V gene has CDR1 LNHDA and CDR2 SQIVND (reference sequence). The table came from immunoSEQ multiplex PCR; TCRdb's copy has only in-frame clones and leaves some out. The top ten clones hold approximately 1% of a sample with 100,000 to 150,000 clones, roughly 89% of them seen once.

The source of this sequence is a woman younger than 30 in good health and CMV-seronegative. Sequencing was performed on PBMCs. This sequence joins TRBV19 and TRBJ2-3, with TRBD2 matching over 11 bases. The CDR3 region is CASSILAGGLDTQYF. In DNA form, the CDR3 reads TGTGCCAGTAGTATCCTAGCGGGGGGTTTGGATACGCAGTATTTT.